This T cell receptor (beta chain) was captured by sequencing in a study of blood T cell repertoires in COVID-19. Background on the study: Some COVID-19 samples were acute and others convalescent; all came from the United States, Italy and Spain. PBMCs, B-cell-depleted T cells, or T cells provided the cDNA or gDNA that made up the material.

Original methodology: For nucleated cells, counts were estimated from reference gene primer amplification. Profiled with immunoSEQ multiplex PCR; TCRdb holds only in-frame clones, not every one. The V and J calls and the clone size are those of that table, but D and trimming were determined from the DNA. The sample consists of hundreds of thousands of clones, 80% to 90% of them appearing once. The junction had 6 bases not matched to a gene; V was cut back by 3 bases and J by 6 bases. CDR1 is SGHTA and CDR2 is FQGTGA in the germline V gene. This CDR3 spans 14 amino acids. The TCR originated in a man older than 75 with acute or convalescent COVID-19. The V gene is TRBV7-3, the J gene TRBJ2-7, with 9 bases lining up with TRBD2. The sequenced material came from peripheral blood. This chain's CDR3 is CASSFSSGMGEQYF. The CDR3 nucleotides are TGTGCCAGCAGCTTCTCTAGCGGGATGGGCGAGCAGTACTTC.